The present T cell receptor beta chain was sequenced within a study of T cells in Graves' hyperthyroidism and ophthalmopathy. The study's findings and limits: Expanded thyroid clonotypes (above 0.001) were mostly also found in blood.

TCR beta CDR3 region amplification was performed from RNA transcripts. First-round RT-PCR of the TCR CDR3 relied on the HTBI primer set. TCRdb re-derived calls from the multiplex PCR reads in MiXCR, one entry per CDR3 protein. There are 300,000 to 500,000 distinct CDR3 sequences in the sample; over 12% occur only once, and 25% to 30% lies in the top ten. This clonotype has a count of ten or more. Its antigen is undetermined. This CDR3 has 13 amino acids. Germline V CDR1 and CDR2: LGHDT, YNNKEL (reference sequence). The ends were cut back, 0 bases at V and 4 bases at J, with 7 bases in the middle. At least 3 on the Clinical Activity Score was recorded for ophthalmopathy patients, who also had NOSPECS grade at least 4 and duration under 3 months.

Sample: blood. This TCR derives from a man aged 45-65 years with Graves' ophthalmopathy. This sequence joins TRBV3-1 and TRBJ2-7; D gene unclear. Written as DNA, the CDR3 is TGTGCCAGCAGCCAAGATAGGGATTACGAGCAGTACTTC. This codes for CASSQDRDYEQYF.